A selection of T cell receptor beta chains follows, all from one sample in a study of shared clonotypes between healthy human individuals. Some clones are missing from TCRdb's copy, which holds only in-frame ones; the method was immunoSEQ multiplex PCR. The sample consists of millions of clones, over 85% of them appearing once. Sequences were obtained from naive CD4+ T cells sorted from blood. These receptors were taken from a young man in good health. The CDR3 runs from the conserved cysteine through the conserved F or W. D genes are given only for firm matches. Size is stated for part of the rows, as once, few or many counts, or as a class when the clone is expanded.

NA | 13 | NA | TRBJ1-5 | TRBV10-2 | TGCGCCAGCAGTGGACAGGGCAATCAGCCCCAGCATTTT | CASSGQGNQPQHF
NA | 14 | NA | TRBJ1-1 | TRBV10-3 | TGTGCCATCAGTGGGGGGGAACGGGACACTGAAGCTTTCTTT | CAISGGERDTEAFF
TRBD1 | 16 | once | TRBJ2-5 | TRBV5-1 | TGCGCCAGCAGTTACGGGACAGGGGGCGCTACCGAGACCCAGTACTTC | CASSYGTGGATETQYF
TRBD2 | 16 | NA | TRBJ2-1 | TRBV11-2 | TGTGCCAGCAGTCAGATGGGACTAGCGGGACCTAATGAGCAGTTCTTC | CASSQMGLAGPNEQFF
NA | 10 | NA | TRBJ1-2 | TRBV30 | TGTGCCTGGAGAGGCGGGGGCTACACCTTC | CAWRGGGYTF
NA | 14 | once | TRBJ1-1 | TRBV19 | TGTGCCAGTACCTCCTACGGGGCACGGACTGAAGCTTTCTTT | CASTSYGARTEAFF
NA | 12 | NA | TRBJ1-6 | TRBV7-2 | TGTGCCAGCAGCCTATTCTTGGGCTCCCTCCACTTT | CASSLFLGSLHF
NA | 13 | NA | TRBJ1-1 | TRBV6-5 | TGTGCCAGCAGTTATCGGGGGCTTGGTGAAGCTTTCTTT | CASSYRGLGEAFF
NA | 14 | NA | TRBJ2-3 | TRBV5-1 | TGCGCCAGCAGCTTGGTTGGGCCGACAGATACGCAGTATTTT | CASSLVGPTDTQYF
NA | 14 | NA | TRBJ2-2 | TRBV5-1 | TGCGCCAGCAGCCCCCGGGACACGGCCGGGGAGCTGTTTTTT | CASSPRDTAGELFF
NA | 15 | once | TRBJ1-3 | TRBV19 | TGTGCCAGTAGTATTAGGCAGAACTCTGGAAACACCATATATTTT | CASSIRQNSGNTIYF
NA | 14 | NA | TRBJ2-4 | TRBV4-1 | TGCGCCAGCAGCCCCCTGGGGGAGTCGAACATTCAGTACTTC | CASSPLGESNIQYF
TRBD1 | 14 | few | TRBJ1-6 | TRBV6-5 | TGTGCCAGCACCTCCGGGACAGGGGGCTCACCCCTCCACTTT | CASTSGTGGSPLHF
TRBD2 | 15 | NA | TRBJ2-1 | TRBV5-1 | TGCGCCAGCAGCTTGGTTCTAGCGGGGGGCCATGAGCAGTTCTTC | CASSLVLAGGHEQFF
NA | 14 | NA | TRBJ1-5 | TRBV28 | TGTGCCAGCAGTTTAGCAGGGGTCAATCAGCCCCAGCATTTT | CASSLAGVNQPQHF
NA | 15 | NA | TRBJ2-3 | TRBV10-2 | TGCGCCAGCAGTGAGCCGGACGGAAGGACAGATACGCAGTATTTT | CASSEPDGRTDTQYF
NA | 16 | NA | TRBJ2-1 | TRBV5-1 | TGCGCCAGCAGCGGTTTAGCGGATAGCTCCTACAATGAGCAGTTCTTC | CASSGLADSSYNEQFF
NA | 14 | NA | TRBJ1-1 | TRBV6-4 | TGTGCCAGCATCGGTGTGTATTATAACACTGAAGCTTTCTTT | CASIGVYYNTEAFF
TRBD1 | 15 | NA | TRBJ1-1 | TRBV9 | TGTGCCAGCAGCGGCCCAGGGGGCCTGAACACTGAAGCTTTCTTT | CASSGPGGLNTEAFF
NA | 14 | NA | TRBJ1-3 | TRBV5-4 | TGTGCCAGCAGCTTGGAAGTCTCTGGAAACACCATATATTTT | CASSLEVSGNTIYF
NA | 13 | NA | TRBJ2-2 | TRBV30 | TGTGCCTGGACGGGGCCGAACACCGGGGAGCTGTTTTTT | CAWTGPNTGELFF
TRBD2 | 16 | NA | TRBJ2-3 | TRBV5-4 | TGTGCCAGCAGCTTGGGACTAGCGGGGGGCACAGATACGCAGTATTTT | CASSLGLAGGTDTQYF
NA | 12 | NA | TRBJ1-5 | TRBV6-6 | TGTGCCAGCAGTTACGAAGGACAGCCCCAGCATTTT | CASSYEGQPQHF
TRBD1 | 14 | NA | TRBJ1-2 | TRBV10-3 | TGTGCCATCACTGCCGGACAGGGAACGCATGGCTACACCTTC | CAITAGQGTHGYTF
NA | 15 | NA | TRBJ1-4 | TRBV6-5 | TGTGCCAGCAGTTATGGGGGGTCAACTAATGAAAAACTGTTTTTT | CASSYGGSTNEKLFF
NA | 14 | NA | TRBJ2-7 | TRBV10-2 | TGCGCCAGCAGTGAAAAGAGGGTTCCCTACGAGCAGTACTTC | CASSEKRVPYEQYF
TRBD1 | 16 | NA | TRBJ2-7 | TRBV7-3 | TGTGCCAGCAGCCCTCTTAGGACAGGGGGAATTCACGAGCAGTACTTC | CASSPLRTGGIHEQYF
NA | 11 | NA | TRBJ2-1 | TRBV20-1 | TGCAGTGCTAGTCCGACGGCAGTGCAGTTCTTC | CSASPTAVQFF
NA | 15 | NA | TRBJ2-2 | TRBV11-2 | TGTGCCAGCAGCGACAACCCCCTACTTCCCGGGGAGCTGTTTTTT | CASSDNPLLPGELFF
NA | 12 | NA | TRBJ2-3 | TRBV10-3 | TGTGCCATCAGTTCTAATACAGATACGCAGTATTTT | CAISSNTDTQYF
TRBD2 | 15 | NA | TRBJ2-7 | TRBV5-8 | TGTGCCAGCAGCTTAAAAGCGGGAGGCACCTACGAGCAGTACTTC | CASSLKAGGTYEQYF
NA | 13 | NA | TRBJ2-2 | TRBV13 | TGTGCCAGCAGCTTCCCCGGCACCGGGGAGCTGTTTTTT | CASSFPGTGELFF
TRBD1 | 17 | NA | TRBJ1-2 | TRBV28 | TGTGCCAGCAGTTCATCCCTCGGGACAGGTTTTAACTATGGCTACACCTTC | CASSSSLGTGFNYGYTF
TRBD1 | 13 | few | TRBJ1-6 | TRBV6-6 | TGTGCCAGCACGGACAGGGATAATTCACCCCTCCACTTT | CASTDRDNSPLHF
NA | 13 | NA | TRBJ1-5 | TRBV18 | TGTGCCAGCTCGCCGGGGACCGATCAGCCCCAGCATTTT | CASSPGTDQPQHF
NA | 14 | once | TRBJ1-5 | TRBV18 | TGTGCCAGCTCACCACAGGGAGAGGAACAGCCCCAGCATTTT | CASSPQGEEQPQHF
NA | 15 | NA | TRBJ2-1 | TRBV7-8 | TGTGCCAGCAGCTTAAGCCACCTCAATCTAAATGAGCAGTTCTTC | CASSLSHLNLNEQFF
NA | 11 | NA | TRBJ1-1 | TRBV20-1 | TGCAGTGCTAGGAGTGACGCTGAAGCTTTCTTT | CSARSDAEAFF
TRBD2 | 16 | NA | TRBJ2-5 | TRBV27 | TGTGCCAGCAGTTTATCGGGACTAGCGGGGTTGGAGACCCAGTACTTC | CASSLSGLAGLETQYF
NA | 16 | NA | TRBJ2-5 | TRBV19 | TGTGCCAGTAGGTCCACAGGATCAGTCTCTCAAGAGACCCAGTACTTC | CASRSTGSVSQETQYF
TRBD1 | 15 | NA | TRBJ2-7 | TRBV7-7 | TGTGCTAGCAGCTTCGCAGGGGGCTCCTACTACGAGCAGTACTTC | CASSFAGGSYYEQYF
NA | 15 | NA | TRBJ1-6 | TRBV18 | TGTGCCAGCTCACCACCGCGGGGCCCGGGATCACCCCTCCACTTT | CASSPPRGPGSPLHF
NA | 14 | NA | TRBJ2-6 | TRBV28 | TGTGCCACTACATGGGGGCTTGGGGCCAACGTCCTGACTTTC | CATTWGLGANVLTF
NA | 12 | NA | TRBJ1-1 | TRBV7-9 | TGTGCCAGCAGCGGTATGAACACTGAAGCTTTCTTT | CASSGMNTEAFF
NA | 17 | NA | TRBJ2-7 | TRBV7-2 | TGTGCCAGCAGCTTAATTTATGGGCGGGCGGCGAACTACGAGCAGTACTTC | CASSLIYGRAANYEQYF
NA | 14 | NA | TRBJ2-1 | TRBV27 | TGTGCCAGCAGCCCCGGGACAAGGCCCAATGAGCAGTTCTTC | CASSPGTRPNEQFF
TRBD2 | 17 | NA | TRBJ2-3 | TRBV13 | TGTGCCAGCAGCTTAGGCGGGGGGGCCCCCGTAGGGCGTACGCAGTATTTT | CASSLGGGAPVGRTQYF
NA | 12 | NA | TRBJ2-1 | TRBV9 | TGTGCCAGCAGCGAGGGGTACAATGAGCAGTTCTTC | CASSEGYNEQFF
NA | 13 | NA | TRBJ2-2 | TRBV10-3 | TGTGCCAACCGGGAAATCCCCACCGGGGAGCTGTTTTTT | CANREIPTGELFF
NA | 16 | NA | TRBJ2-2 | TRBV25-1 | TGTGCCAGCAGTGACGTGGCTACCCTAGGCGCCGGGGAGCTGTTTTTT | CASSDVATLGAGELFF
TRBD1 | 16 | NA | TRBJ1-4 | TRBV28 | TGTGCCTGCCACAGACAGGGGGAAGCAACTAATGAAAAACTGTTTTTT | CACHRQGEATNEKLFF
TRBD2 | 14 | NA | TRBJ2-1 | TRBV7-6 | TGTGCCAGCAGCCCCACGGGGGGTCCTAGCGAGCAGTTCTTC | CASSPTGGPSEQFF
NA | 15 | NA | TRBJ2-2 | TRBV2 | TGTGCCAGCAGTGTCGGGGCTGCTGGCACCGGGGAGCTGTTTTTT | CASSVGAAGTGELFF
TRBD1 | 15 | once | TRBJ2-5 | TRBV4-3 | TGCGCCAGCAGCGCGACAGGGGGCAGGGAAGAGACCCAGTACTTC | CASSATGGREETQYF
NA | 14 | NA | TRBJ1-5 | TRBV19 | TGTGCCAGTAGAAGACAGACCCCGGGACAGCCCCAGCATTTT | CASRRQTPGQPQHF
TRBD1 | 12 | NA | TRBJ1-1 | TRBV6-5 | TGTGCCAGCAGTTACTCAACAGGGGAGGCTTTCTTT | CASSYSTGEAFF
TRBD2 | 16 | NA | TRBJ2-5 | TRBV6-1 | TGTGCCAGCAGTGAGAGGTCGCGGGGGGTCCGGGAGACCCAGTACTTC | CASSERSRGVRETQYF
NA | 14 | NA | TRBJ1-1 | TRBV6-6 | TGTGCCAGCAGAAACTCAGGGTTGCCCACTGAAGCTTTCTTT | CASRNSGLPTEAFF